These 22 T cell receptor beta chains were all obtained from the same sample, sequenced in a study of blood T cell repertoires in COVID-19. Sequencing was performed with immunoSEQ multiplex PCR; in TCRdb, only in-frame clones are kept and a portion is missing. This sample has around 150,000 clones, with 85% found just once. Sequencing used peripheral blood. These receptors originate from a human donor with acute or convalescent COVID-19. The donor label of this sample is uncertain.

This sequence joins TRBV19 and TRBJ2-3; 7 bases are a match to TRBD2. The CDR3 is 14 residues long. Germline trimming cut 8 bases from V and 4 bases from J; bases unmatched to any gene: 9. The germline V gene has CDR1 LNHDA and CDR2 SQIVND (reference sequence). This CDR3 reads CASASGGVADTQYF. In nucleotides, the CDR3 is TGTGCCAGTGCTAGCGGCGGTGTCGCAGATACGCAGTATTTT.

A note on this clone: Likely a read error: the CDR3 ends without its conserved phenylalanine or tryptophan. No DNA is shown, since the ends of the CDR3 on it are uncertain; the CDR3 is the one TCRdb lists. J is TRBJ1-1 and V is TRBV3-1 (or the pseudogene TRBV3-2); TRBD1 is the table's D call, not checked against the DNA. The CDR3 is 13 amino acids long, termini counted. Germline CDR1 and CDR2: LGHDT and YNNKEL (reference sequence). CDR3 region: CASSQDGWVRGLS.

The rearrangement uses TRBV18 and TRBJ1-2, with 9 bases fitting TRBD1. V was clipped by 4 bases and J by 2 bases; unmatched bases: 2. The CDR3 has 14 residues. Germline CDR1 is KGHSH and CDR2 is LQKENI. The CDR3 protein is CASSRDRENYGYTF. CDR3 nucleotides: TGTGCCAGCTCACGGGACAGGGAGAACTATGGCTACACCTTC.

The CDR3: CASSLDLGTALSGYTF. CDR3 in DNA: TGTGCCAGCAGCTTAGATCTAGGGACAGCCCTCTCTGGCTACACCTTC. The chain joins TRBV11-2 to TRBJ1-2, with 7 bases lining up with TRBD1. Looked up from germline, CDR1 is SGHAT and CDR2 is FQNNGV. The junction had 11 bases not matched to a gene; V was cut back by 0 bases and J by 7 bases. This CDR3 is built from 16 residues.

In nucleotides, the CDR3 is TGTGCCTGGAGGCGGGGGCCGGGGGAGACCCAGTACTTC. Its protein is CAWRRGPGETQYF. The V gene is TRBV30, the J gene TRBJ2-5, with a tentative D call TRBD2 (7 bases). From germline, CDR1 is GTSNPN and CDR2 SVGIG (reference sequence). Between the trimmed V and J ends, which lost 3 bases and 5 bases, there was a span of 13 bases. The CDR3 covers 13 residues.

The chain couples TRBV6-5 to TRBJ1-5; a weak D match, TRBD1 (5 bases). Trimming pared 2 bases from V and 4 bases from J, leaving 9 bases between. CDR1 is MNHEY and CDR2 is SVGAGI in the germline V gene. The CDR3 length is 14 residues. This CDR3 is CASSYTGGNQPQHF. The CDR3 coding sequence is TGTGCCAGCAGTTACACGGGGGGAAATCAGCCCCAGCATTTT.

The chain is built from TRBV6-5 and TRBJ1-2; 11 positions match TRBD1. The V and J ends lost 6 bases and 3 bases, in that order; junction bases with no gene match: 6. CDR1 and CDR2 from the germline V gene are MNHEY and SVGAGI. This CDR3 is built from 15 residues. The CDR3 spells CASSRTGGIYYGYTF. CDR3 in DNA: TGTGCCAGCAGCAGGACAGGGGGCATTTACTATGGCTACACCTTC.

The genes are TRBV6-6 and TRBJ1-1; the D gene is possibly TRBD1 (5 bases). CDR1 and CDR2 (germline): MNHNY, SVGAGI (reference sequence). The CDR3 sequence is 13 residues long. Trimming cost V 5 bases and J 1 base, with 8 bases left between them. The CDR3 reads CASSPQGNTEAFF. CDR3 coding DNA: TGTGCCAGCAGTCCTCAGGGGAACACTGAAGCTTTCTTT.

In its sample, this clone was seen once. CDR3 coding DNA: TGTGCCAGCAGTTACTCCCCGAGGTTGTCCGGGGAGCTGTTTTTT. Translated, it gives CASSYSPRLSGELFF. V and J are TRBV6-2 or TRBV6-3 and TRBJ2-2; no clear D. Germline loops: CDR1 MNHEY, CDR2 SVGEGT. This CDR3 has 15 amino acids. Trimming removed 0 bases at V and 6 bases at J, with 11 bases between.

The chain links TRBV10-3 to TRBJ2-2, with 9 bases that match TRBD2. V dropped 6 bases and J dropped 2; count of bases not matched to a gene: 4. The CDR3 length is 15 residues. Per the germline V gene, CDR1 is ENHRY and CDR2 is SYGVKD. CDR3 region: CAIRRLAANTGELFF. As DNA, the CDR3 is TGTGCCATCAGAAGACTAGCGGCCAACACCGGGGAGCTGTTTTTT.

The V and J genes are TRBV5-1 and TRBJ1-2; TRBD1 is a possible D gene (5 bases). The CDR3 spans 14 residues. Germline CDR1 SGHRS, CDR2 YFSETQ. V was shortened by 1 base and J by 0 bases, with 7 bases between the two germline ends. DNA for the CDR3: TGCGCCAGCAGCTTGCAGACAGCTAACTATGGCTACACCTTC. Translating it yields CASSLQTANYGYTF. Full variable domain (missing parts from reference TRBV5-1 and TRBJ1-2): KAGVTQTPRYLIKTRGQQVTLSCSPISGHRSVSWYQQTPGQGLQFLFEYFSETQRNKGNFPGRFSGRQFSNSRSEMNVSTLELGDSALYLCASSLQTANYGYTFGSGTRLTVV.

The genes are TRBV7-2 and TRBJ2-7; 7 bases fit TRBD1. There are 14 residues in the CDR3. Germline V gives CDR1 SGHTA, CDR2 FQGNSA. With V trimmed by 5 bases and J by 3 bases, 7 bases remained unmatched. The CDR3 DNA is TGTGCCAGCAGCCTCGGGACAGCTCTCTACGAGCAGTACTTC. Protein sequence: CASSLGTALYEQYF.

This chain uses TRBV30 with TRBJ2-1, with D possibly TRBD1 on 6 matching bases. Germline V lookup: CDR1 GTSNPN, CDR2 SVGIG (reference sequence). The CDR3 spans 15 residues. V was pared by 2 bases and J by 6 bases, with 17 bases between. The CDR3 region is CAWSFDGQLSNEQFF. The CDR3 nucleotides are TGTGCCTGGAGTTTTGATGGACAGCTATCCAATGAGCAGTTCTTC.

The rearrangement links TRBV4-2 to TRBJ1-1; possible D gene TRBD1, 6 bases. In germline, CDR1 is LGHNA, CDR2 YNFKEQ. The CDR3 spans 14 residues. V lost 4 bases and J lost 2, with 11 bases in between. The CDR3 region is CASSPRQDNTEAFF. The CDR3 DNA is TGTGCCAGCAGCCCACGACAGGACAACACTGAAGCTTTCTTT.

This clone was observed a single time. The CDR3 nucleotides read TGCGCCAGCAGCTTGTATCCCCCGGGACAGAGTCTAATGAACACTGAAGCTTTCTTT. This codes for CASSLYPPGQSLMNTEAFF. The gene calls are TRBV5-1 and TRBJ1-1; TRBD1 agrees at 7 bases. The CDR3 is 19 amino acids. The germline CDR1 and CDR2 sequences are SGHRS and YFSETQ. The J segment lost 0 bases and the V segment lost 1 base, leaving 15 bases of the junction unmatched.

V usage is TRBV28 and J usage is TRBJ2-5; tentative D call: TRBD1 (5 bases). The CDR3 runs to 14 residues. CDR1 is MDHEN, CDR2 SYDVKM, per germline. V was cut by 8 bases and J by 2 bases, with 15 bases left in between. The CDR3 here is CASGTVDRQETQYF. In DNA form, the CDR3 reads TGTGCCAGCGGAACGGTCGACAGACAAGAGACCCAGTACTTC.

V gene TRBV30 combines with J gene TRBJ1-5; TRBD1 is a possible D gene (5 bases). CDR3 length equals 15 residues. The germline V gene has CDR1 GTSNPN and CDR2 SVGIG (reference sequence). V shed 3 bases and J shed 0 bases, with 12 bases lying between them. The CDR3 here is CAWSRGVSSNQPQHF. For the CDR3, the DNA is TGTGCCTGGAGCCGGGGGGTCTCTAGCAATCAGCCCCAGCATTTT.

V is TRBV6-5 and J is TRBJ1-5; possible D gene TRBD1, 6 bases. In germline, CDR1 is MNHEY, CDR2 SVGAGI. The CDR3 has 15 residues. Trimming took 6 bases from V and 6 from J, leaving 18 bases between them. The CDR3 DNA follows: TGTGCCAGCAGGCCCTCAGGGGCTGTTATTCAGCCCCAGCATTTT. Translated, it gives CASRPSGAVIQPQHF.

The chain joins TRBV27 to TRBJ1-6; 7 positions agree with TRBD1. V lost 4 bases to trimming and J lost 9 bases; unmatched junction nucleotides: 9. The CDR3 loop spans 15 amino acids. Germline V gene sequence: CDR1 MNHEY, CDR2 SMNVEV (reference sequence). The CDR3 nucleotides are TGTGCCAGCAGTTCAACAGGGGTCTGGGGTTCACCCCTCCACTTT. This codes for CASSSTGVWGSPLHF.

Regarding this clone: Sequence at one end of the junction differs from germline and may be a read error. The rearrangement uses TRBV19 and TRBJ1-3; 10 bases agree with TRBD1. Germline V gives CDR1 LNHDA, CDR2 SQIVND (reference sequence). This CDR3 is 17 amino acids long. CDR3 DNA: TGTGCCAGTAGTATACCACCCTACCGGGACAGGGGAAGCACCATATATTTT. Encoded protein: CASSIPPYRDRGSTIYF.

Turning to this clone: The germline gene is not matched at one end of the junction; a read error may be the cause. The CDR3 reads CAWSRGWASSKF. The CDR3 DNA reads as TGTGCCTGGAGTAGGGGTTGGGCCTCTTCTAAATTC. This chain uses TRBV30 with TRBJ2-7; possible D gene TRBD1, 5 bases. The CDR3 has 12 residues. From germline, CDR1 is GTSNPN and CDR2 SVGIG (reference sequence).

The V gene is TRBV30, the J gene TRBJ2-7, with 7 nucleotides matching TRBD1. This CDR3 contains 11 residues. Losses at the gene ends were 7 bases for V and 2 bases for J; bases not matched to a gene: 2. Germline assignment: CDR1 GTSNPN and CDR2 SVGIG (reference sequence). CDR3 DNA: TGTGCCTTGACAGGGCCCTACGAGCAGTACTTC. As protein: CALTGPYEQYF. The full variable domain, in which reference TRBV30 and TRBJ2-7 provide the parts outside the CDR3, is SQTIHQWPATLVQPVGSPLSLECTVEGTSNPNLYWYRQAAGRGLQLLFYSVGIGQISSEVPQNLSASRPQDRQFILSSKKLLLSDSGFYLCALTGPYEQYFGPGTRLTVT.